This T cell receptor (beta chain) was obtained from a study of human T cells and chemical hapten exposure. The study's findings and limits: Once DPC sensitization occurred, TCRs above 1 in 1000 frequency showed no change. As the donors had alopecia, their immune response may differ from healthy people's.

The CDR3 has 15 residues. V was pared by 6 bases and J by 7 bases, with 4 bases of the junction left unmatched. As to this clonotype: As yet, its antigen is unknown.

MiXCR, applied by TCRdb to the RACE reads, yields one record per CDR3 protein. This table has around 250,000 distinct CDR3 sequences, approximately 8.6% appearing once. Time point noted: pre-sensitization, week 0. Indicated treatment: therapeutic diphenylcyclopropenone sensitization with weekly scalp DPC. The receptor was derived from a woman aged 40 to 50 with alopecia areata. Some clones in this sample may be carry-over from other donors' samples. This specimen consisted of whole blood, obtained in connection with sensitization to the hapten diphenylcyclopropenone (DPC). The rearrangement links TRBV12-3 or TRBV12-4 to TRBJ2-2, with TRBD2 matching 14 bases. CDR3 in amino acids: CASSWTSGRIGELFF. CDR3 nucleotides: TGTGCCAGCAGCTGGACTAGCGGGAGGATCGGGGAGCTGTTTTTT.